There are a few counts of the clone carrying this T cell receptor (beta chain). TCRdb re-called the RT-PCR reads through MiXCR, storing one row per CDR3 protein. The data contain about 700,000 distinct CDR3 sequences, 12% to 15% of them singletons. CDR3 length equals 16 residues. Trimming cost V 8 bases and J 0 bases, with 17 bases left between them. The germline gives CDR1 MGHDK, CDR2 SYGVNS. What was sequenced was memory CD4+ T cells from blood. This clonotype originated in a female donor in good health, serving as a healthy control. V and J are TRBV25-1 and TRBJ2-1; D is uncertain. The CDR3 here is CASASNTPSSYNEQFF. In nucleotides, the CDR3 is TGTGCCAGCGCCTCGAACACGCCAAGCTCCTACAATGAGCAGTTCTTC.